This TCR gamma chain is drawn from a study of intestinal T cells in coeliac disease. Study conclusions and caveats: Leave-one-out accuracy for TRG clustering was reportedly 87%, training 94% to 95%. Coeliac and control groups differed significantly in age.

This clone was detected a few times. Its specificity is not known. A far larger clone is just one base off, so this is likely a read error. Other DNA sequences in this specimen translate into the identical CDR3. Genomic DNA came from ten roughly 5-µm formalin-fixed paraffin-embedded scrolls per case. The CDR3 sequence is 13 residues long. The TRG library came from about 200 ng of biopsy DNA amplified with LymphoTrack primers. TCRdb re-identified clones in the multiplex PCR reads via CATT. The sample consists of about 380 gamma-chain clones, about 40% of them appearing once. Sequenced material: a duodenal biopsy. The chain links TRGV10 to TRGJP2. TRGV10 has ORF status, its function being uncertain. This sequence was found in a human donor who served as a control with a normal duodenal biopsy, not a healthy volunteer. CDR3 region: CAACFSSDWIKTF. In DNA form, the CDR3 reads TGTGCCGCGTGCTTTAGTAGTGATTGGATCAAGACGTTT.